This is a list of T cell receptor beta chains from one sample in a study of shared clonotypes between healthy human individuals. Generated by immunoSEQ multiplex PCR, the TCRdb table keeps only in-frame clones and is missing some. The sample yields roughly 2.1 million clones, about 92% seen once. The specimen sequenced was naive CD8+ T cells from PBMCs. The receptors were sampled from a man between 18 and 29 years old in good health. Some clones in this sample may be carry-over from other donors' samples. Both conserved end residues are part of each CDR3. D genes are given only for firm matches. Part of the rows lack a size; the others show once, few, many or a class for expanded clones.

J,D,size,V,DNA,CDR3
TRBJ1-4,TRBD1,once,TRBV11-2,TGTGCCAGCAGCTTCGACAGGGCTCGGAATACTAATGAAAAACTGTTTTTT,CASSFDRARNTNEKLFF
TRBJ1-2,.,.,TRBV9,TGTGCCAGCAGCGTAGCTGGTGATGGGAACTATGGCTACACCTTC,CASSVAGDGNYGYTF
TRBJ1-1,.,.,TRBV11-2,TGTGCCAGCAGCTTATTCCGGTTTGAGAGGGCCCCTGAAGCTTTCTTT,CASSLFRFERAPEAFF
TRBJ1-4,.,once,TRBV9,TGTGCCAGCAGCGTACGACTTAATGAAAAACTGTTTTTT,CASSVRLNEKLFF
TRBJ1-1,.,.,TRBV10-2,TGCGCCAGCAGGGGCCCTCGGGGAACTGAAGCTTTCTTT,CASRGPRGTEAFF
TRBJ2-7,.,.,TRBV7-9,TGTGCCAGCAGCTCGCCGTCCTACGAGCAGTACTTC,CASSSPSYEQYF
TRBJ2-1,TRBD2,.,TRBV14,TGTGCCAGCAGCCAATGGACTAGCGGACAAGGGGAGCAGTTCTTC,CASSQWTSGQGEQFF
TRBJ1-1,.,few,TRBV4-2,TGTGCCAGCAGCCAAGATCGACAGGCGACTGAAGCTTTCTTT,CASSQDRQATEAFF
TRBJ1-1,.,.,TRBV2,TGTGCCAGCAGTGGGAACAGGAACACTGAAGCTTTCTTT,CASSGNRNTEAFF
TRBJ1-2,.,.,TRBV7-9,TGTGCCAGCAGCTTAGCGGACGGTTATGGCTACACCTTC,CASSLADGYGYTF
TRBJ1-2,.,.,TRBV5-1,TGCGCCAGCAGCTTGGGGCGGGAAGGAAGCAGCCTTAACTATGGCTACACCTTC,CASSLGREGSSLNYGYTF
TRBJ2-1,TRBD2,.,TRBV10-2,TGCGCCAGCAGAGATCTAGCGGGGTACAATGAGCAGTTCTTC,CASRDLAGYNEQFF
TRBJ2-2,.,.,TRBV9,TGTGCCAGCAGCGTAGGCCGGACAGTTACCACATCCCCCCAGAACACCGGGGAGCTGTTTTTT,CASSVGRTVTTSPQNTGELFF
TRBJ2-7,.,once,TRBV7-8,TGTGCCAGCAGTGGGTTAGCTGTCGCGTCCTACGAGCAGTACTTC,CASSGLAVASYEQYF
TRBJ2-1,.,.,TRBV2,TGTGCCAGCAGTGAATTTAGAACCAATGAGCAGTTCTTC,CASSEFRTNEQFF
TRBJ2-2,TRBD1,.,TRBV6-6,TGTGCCAGCGTGGACAGGGGGGAAGACACCGGGGAGCTGTTTTTT,CASVDRGEDTGELFF
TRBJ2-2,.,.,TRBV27,TGTGCCAGCAGCGCTCCAACCGGGGAGCTGTTTTTT,CASSAPTGELFF
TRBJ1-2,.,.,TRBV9,TGTGCCAGCAGCCCGGGGGGATCCCCGAACTATGGCTACACCTTC,CASSPGGSPNYGYTF
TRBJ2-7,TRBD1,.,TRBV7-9,TGTGCCAGCAGCTTAGTCTGGGACAGCAACGAGCAGTACTTC,CASSLVWDSNEQYF
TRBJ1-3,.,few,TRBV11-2,TGTGCCAGCAGCCGCTCAGGTTTCCTCTCTGGAAACACCATATATTTT,CASSRSGFLSGNTIYF
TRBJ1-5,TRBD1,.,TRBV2,TGTGCCAGCAGCTCCCGGGACAGGGGGACGGAGCAGCCCCAGCATTTT,CASSSRDRGTEQPQHF
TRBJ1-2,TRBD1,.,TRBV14,TGTGCCAGCAGCCGATGGACAGGGGATAGTATCTATGGCTACACCTTC,CASSRWTGDSIYGYTF
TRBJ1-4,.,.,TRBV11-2,TGTGCCAGCAGCTTATATGGCAGCCGAACTAATGAAAAACTGTTTTTT,CASSLYGSRTNEKLFF
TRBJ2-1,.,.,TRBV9,TGTGCCAGCAGCGTAGGACTTGGAGAGCAGTTCTTC,CASSVGLGEQFF
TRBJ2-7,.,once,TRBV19,TGTGCCAGTAGGGACGAAAGCTCCTACGAGCAGTACTTC,CASRDESSYEQYF
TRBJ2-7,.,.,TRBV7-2,TGTGCCAGCAGCCCGAACTCCTACGAGCAGTACTTC,CASSPNSYEQYF
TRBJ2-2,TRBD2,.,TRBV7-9,TGTGCCAGCAGCCCCTTCCGGGACACCCGGGAGGGATCCGGGGAGCTGTTTTTT,CASSPFRDTREGSGELFF
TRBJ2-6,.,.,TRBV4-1,TGCGCCAGCAGCCAAGATCGAGGGGTTTCTGGGGCCAACGTCCTGACTTTC,CASSQDRGVSGANVLTF
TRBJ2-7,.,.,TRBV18,TGTGCCAGCTCACCAGAGGGGAGTATTTACGAGCAGTACTTC,CASSPEGSIYEQYF
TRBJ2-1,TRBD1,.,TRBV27,TGTGCCAGCAGCCGGGACAGGGGTATTTACGATGAGCAGTTCTTC,CASSRDRGIYDEQFF
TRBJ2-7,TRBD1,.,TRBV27,TGTGCCAGTGGCTGGACAGGGGCAAACGAGCAGTACTTC,CASGWTGANEQYF
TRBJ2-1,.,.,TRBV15,TGTGCCACCAGCAGGGCGGGAGAGCAGTTCTTC,CATSRAGEQFF
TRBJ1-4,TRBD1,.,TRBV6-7,TGTGCCAGCCGAACCACAGGGGCGGGAGAAAAACTGTTTTTT,CASRTTGAGEKLFF
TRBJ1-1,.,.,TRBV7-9,TGTGCCAGCAGTCCCCCGTCCGGGACATTAGGCGGTGAAGCTTTCTTT,CASSPPSGTLGGEAFF
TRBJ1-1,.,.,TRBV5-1,TGCGCCAGCAGCTGGGAGGGACTCACTGAAGCTTTCTTT,CASSWEGLTEAFF
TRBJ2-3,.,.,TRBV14,TGTGCCAGCAGCCAAGATTACAGGGCTAGCACAGATACGCAGTATTTT,CASSQDYRASTDTQYF
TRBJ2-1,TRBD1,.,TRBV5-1,TGCGCCAGCAGCATCGGACAGGGGGCTTACAATGAGCAGTTCTTC,CASSIGQGAYNEQFF
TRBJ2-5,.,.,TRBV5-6,TGTGCCAGCAGCTTGGGGCAGCAAGAGACCCAGTACTTC,CASSLGQQETQYF
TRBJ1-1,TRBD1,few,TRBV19,TGTGCCAGTAGCGACGGGACAGTTAACACTGAAGCTTTCTTT,CASSDGTVNTEAFF
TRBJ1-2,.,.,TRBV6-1,TGTGCCAGCAGTGAATTTTGGCCCGGGACTGAAGAGGATGGCTACACCTTC,CASSEFWPGTEEDGYTF
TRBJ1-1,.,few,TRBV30,TGTGCCTGGAGTGGGACGGGGAACACTGAAGCTTTCTTT,CAWSGTGNTEAFF
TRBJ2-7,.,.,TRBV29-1,TGCAGCGTTGACCTAGGCTACGAGCAGTACTTC,CSVDLGYEQYF
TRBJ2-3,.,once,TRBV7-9,TGTGCCAGCAGTGCTGACCAGAGGGATACGCAGTATTTT,CASSADQRDTQYF
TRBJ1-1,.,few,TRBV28,TGTGCCAGCAGCGGGGGACCTGAAGCTTTCTTT,CASSGGPEAFF
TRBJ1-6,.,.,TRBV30,TGTGCCTGGAGCGGGGGCGCTGTAACCCTCCACTTT,CAWSGGAVTLHF
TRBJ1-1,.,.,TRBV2,TGTGCCAGCAACCCCGTTTCCGACACTGAAGCTTTCTTT,CASNPVSDTEAFF
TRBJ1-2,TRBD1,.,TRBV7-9,TGTGCCAGCAGCGCGCGGTTAGACAGGGGAGCTAACTATGGCTACACCTTC,CASSARLDRGANYGYTF
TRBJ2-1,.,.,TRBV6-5,TGTGCCAGCGGCGGGACACCTTACAATGAGCAGTTCTTC,CASGGTPYNEQFF
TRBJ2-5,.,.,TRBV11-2,TGTGCCAGCAGCTTAGATTACGCTTTGGAACACGCGACCCAGTACTTC,CASSLDYALEHATQYF
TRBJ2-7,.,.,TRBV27,TGTGCCAGCAGTGCCTTATGGGCCGCCTACGAGCAGTACTTC,CASSALWAAYEQYF
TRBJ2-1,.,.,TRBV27,TGTGCCAGCAGTTTAGACCGCAGCTCCTACAATGAGCAGTTCTTC,CASSLDRSSYNEQFF
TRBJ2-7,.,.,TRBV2,TGTGCCAGCAGGGAAGGGCCAGACAGGTTCTACGAGCAGTACTTC,CASREGPDRFYEQYF
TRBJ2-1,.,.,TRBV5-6,TGTGCCAGCACCAAGATTGGAGCAGCTGAGCAGTTCTTC,CASTKIGAAEQFF
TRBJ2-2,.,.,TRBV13,TGTGCCAGCTCGCCCGGGGTTTTAGCGAACACCGGGGAGCTGTTTTTT,CASSPGVLANTGELFF
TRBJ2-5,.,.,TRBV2,TGTGCCAGCAGTGAAGAGACAGCCCAAGAGACCCAGTACTTC,CASSEETAQETQYF
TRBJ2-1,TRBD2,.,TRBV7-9,TGTGCCAGCAGCTTAGGGTTGACTAGCGGGCATGAGCAGTTCTTC,CASSLGLTSGHEQFF